One sample yielded the 4 T cell receptor beta chains listed below, sequenced in a study of blood T cell repertoires in COVID-19. This table comes from immunoSEQ multiplex PCR, and its TCRdb copy is limited to in-frame clones, with some not included. The repertoire holds 250,000 or so clones, with about 91% as singletons. The sample was peripheral blood. The receptor set was obtained from a woman aged 25 to 39 with COVID-19, enrolled during active disease.

The V and J genes are TRBV19 and TRBJ2-1, with 7 bases that match TRBD2. The CDR3 contains 15 residues. V was clipped by 5 bases and J by 3 bases; unmatched bases: 7. The V gene's germline CDR1 is LNHDA and CDR2 SQIVND (reference sequence). CDR3 DNA sequence: TGTGCCAGTAGTGTCCAGCGGGGTCTCTACAATGAGCAGTTCTTC. This sequence encodes CASSVQRGLYNEQFF.

The chain links TRBV21-1 to TRBJ2-1; TRBD1, the table's D call, lacks a check against the DNA. TRBV21-1 has pseudogene status. The CDR3 totals 15 residues. The CDR3 DNA reads TGTGCCAGCAGCAACCGGGACAGAACTTACAATGAGCAGTTCTTC. As protein: CASSNRDRTYNEQFF.

This clone appeared a single time. This chain joins TRBV27 and TRBJ1-1; 9 positions agree with TRBD1. The CDR3 contains 13 residues. J lost 8 bases, V lost 6 bases, and 7 bases had no gene match. The germline V gene encodes CDR1 MNHEY and CDR2 SMNVEV (reference sequence). CDR3 DNA: TGTGCCAGCAGCTCACTCGGGACAGGGGAAGCTTTCTTT. It specifies CASSSLGTGEAFF.

This clone has a handful of counts. At the DNA level, this CDR3 is encoded by other sequences in the same sample as well. This chain connects TRBV11-1 to TRBJ2-1; TRBD1 matches at 11 bases. The CDR3 loop spans 14 amino acids. CDR1 and CDR2 (germline): SGHAT, FQDESV (reference sequence). V was pared by 5 bases and J by 7 bases, with 4 bases of the junction left unmatched. This chain's CDR3 is CASSPRDRGNEQFF. CDR3 nucleotides: TGTGCCAGCAGCCCGCGGGACAGGGGGAATGAGCAGTTCTTC.